This T cell receptor (beta chain) derives from a study of T-cell reconstitution after alpha-beta-depleted transplantation in children. CDR3 length equals 16 residues. The ends lost 5 bases at V and 5 bases at J; junction bases unmatched: 9. The table lists this clonotype with many counts. The target antigen is unknown. Unique molecular identifiers tagged the TCRbeta library. TCRdb reanalysed the PCR reads using MiXCR and keeps one entry per CDR3 protein. The table has 700,000 to 950,000 distinct CDR3 sequences, under 20% seen once. Findings of the study overall: Where some patients showed high TCRbeta diversity at day 60, it came from recipient T cells and thymic progenitors that had survived. It was reported that alpha-beta T cells came from several hundred expanded graft clones (about two months after transplant). Diversity and T-cell counts at one year after transplant derived mostly from new T cells.

The source of this sequence is a male patient aged 10-17 years who had a stem cell transplant for acute lymphoblastic leukemia, so the T cells may come from the graft donor. V is TRBV12-3 or TRBV12-4 and J is TRBJ2-3; 11 nucleotides match TRBD2. Specimen: PBMCs, mostly from graft donor cells, collected 360 days after TCRalphabeta/CD19-depleted stem cell transplant. The CDR3 nucleotides read TGTGCCAGCAGTCCTACCTCTAGCGGGAGGCTAGATACGCAGTATTTT. It codes for CASSPTSSGRLDTQYF.